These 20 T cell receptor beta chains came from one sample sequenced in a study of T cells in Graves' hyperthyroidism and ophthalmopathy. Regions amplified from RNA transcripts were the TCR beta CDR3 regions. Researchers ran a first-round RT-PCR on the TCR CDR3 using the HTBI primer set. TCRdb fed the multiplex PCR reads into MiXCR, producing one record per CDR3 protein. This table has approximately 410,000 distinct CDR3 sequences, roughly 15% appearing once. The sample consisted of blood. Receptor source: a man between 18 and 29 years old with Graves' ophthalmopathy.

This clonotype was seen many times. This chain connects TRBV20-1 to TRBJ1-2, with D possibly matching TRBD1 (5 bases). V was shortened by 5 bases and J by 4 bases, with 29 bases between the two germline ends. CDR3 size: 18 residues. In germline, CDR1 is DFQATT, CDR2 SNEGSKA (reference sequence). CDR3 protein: CSASEVAGVVRVLYGYTF. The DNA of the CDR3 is TGCAGTGCTTCTGAAGTGGCGGGGGTTGTTAGGGTGCTCTATGGCTACACCTTC.

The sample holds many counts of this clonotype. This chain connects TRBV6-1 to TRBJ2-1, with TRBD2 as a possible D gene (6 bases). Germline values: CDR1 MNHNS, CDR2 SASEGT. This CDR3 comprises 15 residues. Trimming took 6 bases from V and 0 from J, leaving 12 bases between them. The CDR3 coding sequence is TGTGCCAGCAGCTTAGGCGGGAACTCCTACAATGAGCAGTTCTTC. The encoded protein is CASSLGGNSYNEQFF.

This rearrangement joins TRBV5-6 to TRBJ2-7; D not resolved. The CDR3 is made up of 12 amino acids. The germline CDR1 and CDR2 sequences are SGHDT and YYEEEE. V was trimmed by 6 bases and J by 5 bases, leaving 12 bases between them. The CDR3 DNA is TGTGCCAGCACGAGATTATGGCACGAGCAGTACTTC. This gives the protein CASTRLWHEQYF.

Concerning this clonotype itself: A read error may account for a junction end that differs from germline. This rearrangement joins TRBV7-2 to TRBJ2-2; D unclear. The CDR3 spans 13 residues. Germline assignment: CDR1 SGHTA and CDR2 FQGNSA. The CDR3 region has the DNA TGTGCCGGCAGCTTCTTTTCTGCCGGGGAGCTGTTTTTT. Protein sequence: CAGSFFSAGELFF.

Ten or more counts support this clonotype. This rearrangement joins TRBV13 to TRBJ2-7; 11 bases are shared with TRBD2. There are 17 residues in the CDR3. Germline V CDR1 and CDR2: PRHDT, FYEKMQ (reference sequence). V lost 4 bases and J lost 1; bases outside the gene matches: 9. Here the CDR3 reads CASSSPGTSGLSYEQYF. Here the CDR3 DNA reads TGTGCCAGCAGCTCTCCAGGGACTAGCGGACTGTCCTACGAGCAGTACTTC.

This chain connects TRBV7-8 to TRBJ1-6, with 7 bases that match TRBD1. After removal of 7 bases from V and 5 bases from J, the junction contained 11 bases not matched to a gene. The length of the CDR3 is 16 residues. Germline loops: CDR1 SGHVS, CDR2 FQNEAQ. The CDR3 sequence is CASIPYGTANNSPLHF. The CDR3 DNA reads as TGTGCCAGCATTCCGTATGGGACAGCTAATAATTCACCCCTCCACTTT.

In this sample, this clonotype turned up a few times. The CDR3 region has the DNA TGTGCCAGCTCACCATCCCTTAACGGGCCATCTGGAAACACCATATATTTT. Translated: CASSPSLNGPSGNTIYF. V is TRBV18 and J is TRBJ1-3, with no clear D. This CDR3 has 17 residues. Trimming shortened V by 2 bases and J by 1 base, and 15 bases separated the two germline ends. Germline CDR1 is KGHSH and CDR2 is LQKENI.

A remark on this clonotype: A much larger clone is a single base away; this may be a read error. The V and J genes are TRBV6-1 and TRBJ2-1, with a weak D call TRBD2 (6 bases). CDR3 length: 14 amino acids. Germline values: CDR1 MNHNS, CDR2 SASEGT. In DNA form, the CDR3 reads TGTGCCAGCATCTTCGGGAGCTCCTACAATGTGCAGTTCTTC. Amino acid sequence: CASIFGSSYNVQFF.

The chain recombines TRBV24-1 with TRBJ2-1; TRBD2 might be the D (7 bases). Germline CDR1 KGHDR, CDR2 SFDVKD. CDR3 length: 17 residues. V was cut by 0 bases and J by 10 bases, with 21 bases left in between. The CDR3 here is CATSDLPEGGRTYEQFF. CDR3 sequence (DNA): TGTGCCACCAGTGATTTGCCGGAGGGGGGGAGGACCTACGAGCAGTTCTTC.

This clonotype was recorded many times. The CDR3, as DNA: TGTGCCAGCAGTTGGTTGATACCCGCGTCGGAGGAAAAACTGTTTTTT. Translating gives CASSWLIPASEEKLFF. The V gene is TRBV12-3 or TRBV12-4, the J gene TRBJ1-4; no reliable D call. V lost 4 bases, J lost 8 bases, and 20 bases lay in between. The CDR3 is 16 residues long.

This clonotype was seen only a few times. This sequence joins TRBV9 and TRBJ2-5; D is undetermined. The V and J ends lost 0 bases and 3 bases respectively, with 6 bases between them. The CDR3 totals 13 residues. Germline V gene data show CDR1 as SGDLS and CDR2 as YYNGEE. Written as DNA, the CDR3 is TGTGCCAGCAGCGTAGCTTTGGAAGAGACCCAGTACTTC. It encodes CASSVALEETQYF.

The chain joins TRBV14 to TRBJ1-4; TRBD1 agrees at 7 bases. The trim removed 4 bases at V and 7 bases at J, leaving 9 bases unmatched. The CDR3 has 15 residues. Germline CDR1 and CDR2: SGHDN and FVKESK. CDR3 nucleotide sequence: TGTGCCAGCAGCCCCTCACAGGGGTGGAGTGAAAAACTGTTTTTT. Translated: CASSPSQGWSEKLFF.

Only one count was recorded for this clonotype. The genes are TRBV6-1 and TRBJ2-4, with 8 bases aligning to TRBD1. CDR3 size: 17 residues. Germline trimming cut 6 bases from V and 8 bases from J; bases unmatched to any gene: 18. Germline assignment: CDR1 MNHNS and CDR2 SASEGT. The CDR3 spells CASSLTTGTGISYIQYF. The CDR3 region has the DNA TGTGCCAGCAGCCTCACAACCGGGACAGGCATCAGTTACATTCAGTACTTC.

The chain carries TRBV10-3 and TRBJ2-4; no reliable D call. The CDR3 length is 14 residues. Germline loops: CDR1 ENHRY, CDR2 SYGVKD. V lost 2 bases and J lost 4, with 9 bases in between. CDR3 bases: TGTGCCATCAGTGAGCGGGCGATGAAAAACATTCAGTACTTC. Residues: CAISERAMKNIQYF.

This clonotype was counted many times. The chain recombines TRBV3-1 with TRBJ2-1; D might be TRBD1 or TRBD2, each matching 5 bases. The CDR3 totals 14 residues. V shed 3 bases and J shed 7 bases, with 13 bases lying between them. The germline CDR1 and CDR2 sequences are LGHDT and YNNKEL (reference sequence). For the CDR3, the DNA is TGTGCCAGCAGCCAGTGGGGGACGGATAATGAGCAGTTCTTC. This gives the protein CASSQWGTDNEQFF.

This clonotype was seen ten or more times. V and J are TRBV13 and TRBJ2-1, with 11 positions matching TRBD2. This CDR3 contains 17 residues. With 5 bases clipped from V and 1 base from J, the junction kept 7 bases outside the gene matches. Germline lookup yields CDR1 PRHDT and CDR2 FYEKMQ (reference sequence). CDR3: CASSPGLAGGSYNEQFF. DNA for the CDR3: TGTGCCAGCAGCCCCGGGCTAGCGGGAGGTTCCTACAATGAGCAGTTCTTC. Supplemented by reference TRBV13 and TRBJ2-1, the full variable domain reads AAGVIQSPRHLIKEKRETATLKCYPIPRHDTVYWYQQGPGQDPQFLISFYEKMQSDKGSIPDRFSAQQFSDYHSELNMSSLELGDSALYFCASSPGLAGGSYNEQFFGPGTRLTVL.

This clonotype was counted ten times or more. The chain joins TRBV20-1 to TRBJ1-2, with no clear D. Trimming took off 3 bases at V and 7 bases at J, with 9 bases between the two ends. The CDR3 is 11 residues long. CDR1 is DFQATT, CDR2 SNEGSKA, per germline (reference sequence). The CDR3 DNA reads TGCAGTGCTAGTGGCCTTCGTGGCTACACCTTC. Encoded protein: CSASGLRGYTF.

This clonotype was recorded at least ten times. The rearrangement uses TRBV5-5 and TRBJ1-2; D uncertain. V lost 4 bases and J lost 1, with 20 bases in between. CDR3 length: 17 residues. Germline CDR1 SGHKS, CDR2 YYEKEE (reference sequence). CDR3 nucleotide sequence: TGTGCCAGCAGCCCCTCTTCCATGCCACCAAGTAACTATGGCTACACCTTC. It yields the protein CASSPSSMPPSNYGYTF. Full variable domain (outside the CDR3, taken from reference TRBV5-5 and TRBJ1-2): DAGVTQSPTHLIKTRGQQVTLRCSPISGHKSVSWYQQVLGQGPQFIFQYYEKEERGRGNFPDRFSARQFPNYSSELNVNALLLGDSALYLCASSPSSMPPSNYGYTFGSGTRLTVV.

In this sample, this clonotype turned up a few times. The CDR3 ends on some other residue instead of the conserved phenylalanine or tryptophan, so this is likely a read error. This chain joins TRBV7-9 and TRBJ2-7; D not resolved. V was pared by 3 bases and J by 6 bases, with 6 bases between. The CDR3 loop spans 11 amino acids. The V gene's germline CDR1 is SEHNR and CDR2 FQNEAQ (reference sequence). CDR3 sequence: CASSFESEQYL. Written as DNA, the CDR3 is TGTGCCAGCAGCTTCGAGTCCGAGCAGTACCTC.

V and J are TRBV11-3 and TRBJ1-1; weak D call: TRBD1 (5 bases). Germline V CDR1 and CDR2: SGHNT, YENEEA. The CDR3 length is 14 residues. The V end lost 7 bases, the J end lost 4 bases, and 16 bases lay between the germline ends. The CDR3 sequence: CASTINPGFTEAFF. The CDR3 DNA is TGTGCCAGCACCATCAACCCAGGGTTCACTGAAGCTTTCTTT.